This T cell receptor beta chain was obtained from a study of a mutant IDH1 vaccine in newly diagnosed glioma. Turning to the study itself: There were roughly 62% males and around 40% females among treated patients, whose mean age was about 38 years. Patients arrived already treated with radiotherapy, temozolomide, or both, most having had both.

Time point specified: baseline, week 1 (first vaccination visit). Noted treatment: pre-vaccination baseline after standard-of-care therapy. Those who donated had recent WHO grade 3 or 4 IDH1-mutant, ATRX-lost astrocytomas. CDR1 and CDR2 from the germline V gene are MNHEY and SMNVEV (reference sequence). The CDR3 is made up of 16 amino acids. V was cut by 3 bases and J by 2 bases, with 13 bases left in between. Overall study findings and caveats: Vaccine-induced immune responses were detected in about 93% of patients.

Profiled with immunoSEQ multiplex PCR; TCRdb holds only in-frame clones, not every one. The table records about 38,000 clones, around four fifths of them present only once. This clone was picked up a small number of times. Its antigen is unidentified. The receptor was derived from a man aged 35 to 55 with glioma. Some clones in this sample may be carry-over from other donors' samples. The chain is built from TRBV27 and TRBJ2-2; D tentatively fits TRBD1 or TRBD2 (6 bases each). Sample: PBMCs, taken from a glioma patient treated with radiotherapy, temozolomide or both. The CDR3 here is CASSFYGGLNTGELFF. The CDR3 DNA sequence: TGTGCCAGCAGTTTTTATGGGGGGCTAAACACCGGGGAGCTGTTTTTT.